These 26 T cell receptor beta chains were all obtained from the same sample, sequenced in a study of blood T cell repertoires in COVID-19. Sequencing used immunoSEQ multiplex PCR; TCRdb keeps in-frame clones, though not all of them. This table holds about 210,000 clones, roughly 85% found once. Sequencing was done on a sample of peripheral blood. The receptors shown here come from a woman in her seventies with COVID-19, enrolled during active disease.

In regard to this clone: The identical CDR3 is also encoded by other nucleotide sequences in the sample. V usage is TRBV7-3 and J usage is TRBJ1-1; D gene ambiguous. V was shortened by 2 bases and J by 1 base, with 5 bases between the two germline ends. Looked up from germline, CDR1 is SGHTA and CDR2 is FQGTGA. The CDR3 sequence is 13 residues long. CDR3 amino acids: CASSLEGNTEAFF. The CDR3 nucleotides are TGTGCCAGCAGCTTAGAGGGGAACACTGAAGCTTTCTTT.

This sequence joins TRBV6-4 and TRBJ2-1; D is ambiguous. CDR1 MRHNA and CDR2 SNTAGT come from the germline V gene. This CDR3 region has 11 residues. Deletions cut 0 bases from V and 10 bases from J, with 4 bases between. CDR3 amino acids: CASSDSREQFF. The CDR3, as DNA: TGTGCCAGCAGTGACTCGAGGGAGCAGTTCTTC.

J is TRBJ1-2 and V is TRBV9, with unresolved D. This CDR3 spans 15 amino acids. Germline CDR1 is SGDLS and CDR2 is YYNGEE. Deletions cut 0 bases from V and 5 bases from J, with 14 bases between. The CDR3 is CASSVVPGSQYGYTF. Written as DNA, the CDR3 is TGTGCCAGCAGCGTAGTGCCGGGTTCTCAATATGGCTACACCTTC.

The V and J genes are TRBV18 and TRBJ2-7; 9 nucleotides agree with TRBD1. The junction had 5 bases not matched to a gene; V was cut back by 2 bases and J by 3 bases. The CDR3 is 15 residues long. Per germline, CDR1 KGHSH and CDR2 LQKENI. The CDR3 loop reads CASSPEGQGFYEQYF. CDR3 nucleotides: TGTGCCAGCTCACCAGAGGGACAGGGATTCTACGAGCAGTACTTC.

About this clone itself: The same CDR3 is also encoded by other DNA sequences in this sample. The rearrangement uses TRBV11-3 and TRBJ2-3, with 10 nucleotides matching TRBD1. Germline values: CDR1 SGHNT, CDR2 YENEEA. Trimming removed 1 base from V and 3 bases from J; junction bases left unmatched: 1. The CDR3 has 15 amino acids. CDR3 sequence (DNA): TGTGCCAGCAGCTTAGGGGACAGGGGTACAGATACGCAGTATTTT. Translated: CASSLGDRGTDTQYF.

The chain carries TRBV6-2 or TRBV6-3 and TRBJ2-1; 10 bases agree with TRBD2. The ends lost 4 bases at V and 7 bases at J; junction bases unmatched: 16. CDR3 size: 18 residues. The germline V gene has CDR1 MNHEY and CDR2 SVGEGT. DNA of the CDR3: TGTGCCAGCAGTTCCGGGGATGGGAGCGGGAGGGCCTCAAATGAGCAGTTCTTC. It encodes CASSSGDGSGRASNEQFF.

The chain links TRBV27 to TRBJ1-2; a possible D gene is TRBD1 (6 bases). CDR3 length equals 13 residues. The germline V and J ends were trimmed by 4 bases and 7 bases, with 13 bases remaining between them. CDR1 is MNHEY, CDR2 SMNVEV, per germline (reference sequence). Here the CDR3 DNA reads TGTGCCAGCAGTTCGTTACAGGGTCGTGGCTACACCTTC. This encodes CASSSLQGRGYTF.

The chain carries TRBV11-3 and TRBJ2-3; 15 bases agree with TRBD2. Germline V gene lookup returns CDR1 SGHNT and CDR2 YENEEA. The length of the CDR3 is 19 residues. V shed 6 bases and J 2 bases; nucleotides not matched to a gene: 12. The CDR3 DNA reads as TGTGCCAGCAGACCTTGGACTAGCGGGGGGGCCAGAGACACAGATACGCAGTATTTT. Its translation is CASRPWTSGGARDTDTQYF.

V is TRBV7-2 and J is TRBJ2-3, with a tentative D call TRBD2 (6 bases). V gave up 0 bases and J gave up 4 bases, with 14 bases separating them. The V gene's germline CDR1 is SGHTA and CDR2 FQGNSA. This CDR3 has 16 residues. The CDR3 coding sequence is TGTGCCAGCAGCTTAGCGCGAGCGGGCGGCTCAGATACGCAGTATTTT. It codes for CASSLARAGGSDTQYF.

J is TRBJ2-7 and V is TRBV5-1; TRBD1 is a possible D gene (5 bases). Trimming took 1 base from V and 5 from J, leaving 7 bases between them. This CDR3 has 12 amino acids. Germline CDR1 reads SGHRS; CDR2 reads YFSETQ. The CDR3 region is CASSLPGNEQYF. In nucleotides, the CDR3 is TGCGCCAGCAGCTTGCCAGGGAACGAGCAGTACTTC.

CDR3 residues: CASSERTNNNSPLHF. The CDR3, as DNA: TGTGCCAGCAGTGAAAGGACAAACAATAATTCACCCCTCCACTTT. The chain links TRBV2 to TRBJ1-6, with a possible D match to TRBD1 (5 bases). Between the trimmed V and J ends, which lost 2 bases and 5 bases, there was a span of 10 bases. From germline, CDR1 is SNHLY and CDR2 FYNNEI. The CDR3 runs 15 residues.

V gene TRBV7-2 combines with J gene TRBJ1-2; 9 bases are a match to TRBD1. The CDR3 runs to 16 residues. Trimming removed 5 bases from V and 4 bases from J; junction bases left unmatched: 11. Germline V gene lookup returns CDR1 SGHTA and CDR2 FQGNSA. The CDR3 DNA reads TGTGCCAGCAGCCCCCTTGGGGGACAGGGCGGCTATGGCTACACCTTC. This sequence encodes CASSPLGGQGGYGYTF. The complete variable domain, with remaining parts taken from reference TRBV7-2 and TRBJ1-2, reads GAGVSQSPSNKVTEKGKDVELRCDPISGHTALYWYRQSLGQGLEFLIYFQGNSAPDKSGLPSDRFSAERTGGSVSTLTIQRTQQEDSAVYLCASSPLGGQGGYGYTFGSGTRLTVV.

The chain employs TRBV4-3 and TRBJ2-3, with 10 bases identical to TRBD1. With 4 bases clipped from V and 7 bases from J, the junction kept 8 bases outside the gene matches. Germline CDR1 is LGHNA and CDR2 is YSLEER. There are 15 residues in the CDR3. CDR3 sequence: CASSRETGGAYTQYF. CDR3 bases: TGCGCCAGCAGCCGAGAGACAGGGGGCGCCTATACGCAGTATTTT.

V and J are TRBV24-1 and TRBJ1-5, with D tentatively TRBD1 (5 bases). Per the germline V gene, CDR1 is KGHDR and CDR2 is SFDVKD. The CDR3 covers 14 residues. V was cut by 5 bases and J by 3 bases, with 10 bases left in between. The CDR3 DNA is TGTGCCACCAGTGGCCCAGGGAACAATCAGCCCCAGCATTTT. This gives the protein CATSGPGNNQPQHF.

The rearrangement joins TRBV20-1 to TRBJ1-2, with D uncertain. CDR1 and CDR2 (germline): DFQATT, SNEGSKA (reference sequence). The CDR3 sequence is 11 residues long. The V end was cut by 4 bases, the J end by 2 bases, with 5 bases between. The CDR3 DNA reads TGCAGTGCTAACAGAAACTATGGCTACACCTTC. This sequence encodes CSANRNYGYTF.

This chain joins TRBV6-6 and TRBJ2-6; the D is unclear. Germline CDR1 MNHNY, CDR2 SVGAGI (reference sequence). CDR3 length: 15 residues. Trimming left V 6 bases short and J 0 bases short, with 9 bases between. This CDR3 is CASSPLGSGANVLTF. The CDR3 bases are TGTGCCAGCAGCCCCCTCGGCTCTGGGGCCAACGTCCTGACTTTC.

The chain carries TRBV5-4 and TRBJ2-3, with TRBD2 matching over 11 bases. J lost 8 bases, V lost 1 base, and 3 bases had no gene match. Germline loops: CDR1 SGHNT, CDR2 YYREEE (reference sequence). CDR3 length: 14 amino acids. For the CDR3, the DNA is TGTGCCAGCAGCTTGTATACTAGCGGGAGTACGCAGTATTTT. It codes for CASSLYTSGSTQYF.

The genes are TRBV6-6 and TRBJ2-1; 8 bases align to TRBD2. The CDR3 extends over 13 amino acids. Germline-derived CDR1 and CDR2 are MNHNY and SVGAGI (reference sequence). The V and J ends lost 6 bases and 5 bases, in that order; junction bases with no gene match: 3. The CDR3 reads CASRSGRDNEQFF. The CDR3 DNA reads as TGTGCCAGCAGGAGCGGGAGAGACAATGAGCAGTTCTTC.

CDR3 bases: TGTGCCAGCAGCTTGGTTGCGGGAGTAGAGTACGAGCAGTACTTC. This gives the protein CASSLVAGVEYEQYF. This chain joins TRBV5-4 and TRBJ2-7; 7 bases are a match to TRBD2. V was pared by 0 bases and J by 4 bases, with 7 bases of the junction left unmatched. Germline V gives CDR1 SGHNT, CDR2 YYREEE (reference sequence). The CDR3 loop spans 15 amino acids.

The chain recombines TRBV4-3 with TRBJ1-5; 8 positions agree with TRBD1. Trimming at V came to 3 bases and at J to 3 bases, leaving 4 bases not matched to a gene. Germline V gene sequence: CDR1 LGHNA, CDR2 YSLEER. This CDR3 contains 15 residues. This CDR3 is CASSQSDRDNQPQHF. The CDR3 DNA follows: TGCGCCAGCAGCCAGTCGGACAGGGACAATCAGCCCCAGCATTTT.

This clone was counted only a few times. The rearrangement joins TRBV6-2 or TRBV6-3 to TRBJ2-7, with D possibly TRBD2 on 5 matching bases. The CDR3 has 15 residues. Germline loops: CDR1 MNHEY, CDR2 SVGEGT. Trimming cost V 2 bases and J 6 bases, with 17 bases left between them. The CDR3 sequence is CASSYERLYDTEQYF. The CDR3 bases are TGTGCCAGCAGTTACGAGAGACTATACGATACCGAGCAGTACTTC.

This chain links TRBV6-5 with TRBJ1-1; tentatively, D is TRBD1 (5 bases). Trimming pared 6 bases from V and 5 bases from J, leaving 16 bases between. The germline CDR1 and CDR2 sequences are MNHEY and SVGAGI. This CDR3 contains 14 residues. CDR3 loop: CASSPGLRDTEAFF. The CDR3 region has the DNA TGTGCCAGCAGCCCAGGGCTCCGCGATACTGAAGCTTTCTTT.

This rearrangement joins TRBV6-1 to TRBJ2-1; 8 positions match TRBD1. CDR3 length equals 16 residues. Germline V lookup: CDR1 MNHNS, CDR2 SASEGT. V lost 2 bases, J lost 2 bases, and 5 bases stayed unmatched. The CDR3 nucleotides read TGTGCCAGCAGTGAAAACAGGGGGATAGCCTACAATGAGCAGTTCTTC. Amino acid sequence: CASSENRGIAYNEQFF.

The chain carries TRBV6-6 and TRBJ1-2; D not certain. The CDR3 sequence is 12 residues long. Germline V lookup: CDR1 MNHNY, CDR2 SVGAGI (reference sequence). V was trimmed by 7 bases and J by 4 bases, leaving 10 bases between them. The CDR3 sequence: CASKQQLYGYTF. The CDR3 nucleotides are TGTGCCAGCAAGCAACAGCTCTATGGCTACACCTTC.

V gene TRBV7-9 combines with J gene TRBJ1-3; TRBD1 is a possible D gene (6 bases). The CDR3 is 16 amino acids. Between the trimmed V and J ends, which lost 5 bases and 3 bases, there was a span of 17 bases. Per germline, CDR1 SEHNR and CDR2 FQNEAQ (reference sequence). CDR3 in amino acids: CASSRGPTGFGNTIYF. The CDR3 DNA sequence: TGTGCCAGCAGCCGCGGCCCCACAGGGTTTGGAAACACCATATATTTT.

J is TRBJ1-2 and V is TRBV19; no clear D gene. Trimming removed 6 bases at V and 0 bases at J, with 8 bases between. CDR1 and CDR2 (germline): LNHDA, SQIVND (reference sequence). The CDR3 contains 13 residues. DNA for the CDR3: TGTGCCAGTAGCCCCAATCCTAACTATGGCTACACCTTC. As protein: CASSPNPNYGYTF.